These T cell receptor beta chains were read from a single sample in a study of OX40 agonist ivuxolimab in advanced cancers. Profiling relied on immunoSEQ multiplex PCR, and the TCRdb table lists in-frame clones only, not all of them. Of more than 15,000 clones listed, 80% to 90% are singletons. The material was CD4+ or CD8+ T cells sorted from blood, obtained in a trial of the OX40 agonist ivuxolimab. The receptors here all came from an adult with an advanced solid tumor such as melanoma, head and neck, liver or kidney cancer. The CDR3 runs from the conserved cysteine through the conserved F or W. The D gene is left open where the match is weak. Where a row states a size, it is once, few, many or the class of an expanded clone; other rows omit it.

abundance,len,v_gene,d_gene,j_gene,CDR3aa,CDR3nt
NA,13,TRBV29-1,NA,TRBJ1-5,CSVGEVGNQPQHF,TGCAGCGTTGGGGAGGTGGGGAATCAGCCCCAGCATTTT
NA,14,TRBV5-6,NA,TRBJ2-7,CASSSVGKPYEQYF,TGTGCCAGCAGCTCGGTCGGAAAGCCCTACGAGCAGTACTTC
NA,15,TRBV10-3,NA,TRBJ2-3,CAISGSNGGTDTQYF,TGTGCCATCAGTGGCTCTAATGGTGGTACAGATACGCAGTATTTT
NA,13,TRBV5-6,NA,TRBJ2-1,CASSFKAYNEQFF,TGTGCCAGCAGCTTTAAGGCCTACAATGAGCAGTTCTTC
NA,15,TRBV27,NA,TRBJ1-5,CASSLSGRPVRSQHF,TGTGCCAGCAGTTTATCGGGCAGGCCAGTAAGATCCCAGCATTTT
NA,15,TRBV13,NA,TRBJ2-5,CASSSNGASEETQYF,TGTGCCAGCAGCTCAAACGGGGCGTCCGAGGAGACCCAGTACTTC
NA,17,TRBV6-1,NA,TRBJ1-2,CASSELPRADTNYGYTF,TGTGCCAGCAGTGAACTCCCTAGGGCAGACACCAACTATGGCTACACCTTC
NA,14,TRBV5-6,TRBD1,TRBJ1-2,CASSHPGTVYGYTF,TGTGCCAGCAGCCACCCTGGGACAGTCTATGGCTACACCTTC
NA,14,TRBV5-3,NA,TRBJ2-2,CARSLVPNTGELFF,TGTGCCAGAAGCTTGGTTCCCAACACCGGGGAGCTGTTTTTT
NA,16,TRBV10-2,TRBD1,TRBJ2-3,CASKAGQGARTDTQYF,TGCGCCAGCAAAGCCGGACAGGGGGCGAGGACAGATACGCAGTATTTT
NA,14,TRBV5-4,NA,TRBJ1-2,CASSLQGSGYGYTF,TGTGCCAGCAGCTTGCAGGGATCGGGCTATGGCTACACCTTC
NA,14,TRBV13,NA,TRBJ1-2,CASSLGGENYGYTF,TGTGCCAGCAGCCTAGGGGGGGAAAACTATGGCTACACCTTC
once,11,TRBV30,NA,TRBJ2-7,CAGWVEGLKYF,TGTGCCGGGTGGGTGGAGGGGTTAAAGTACTTC
NA,16,TRBV19,NA,TRBJ2-2,CASSIGGGLRAGELFF,TGTGCCAGTAGTATCGGAGGGGGACTTAGGGCCGGGGAGCTGTTTTTT
NA,14,TRBV19,NA,TRBJ2-7,CASSMLGDLYEQYF,TGTGCCAGTAGTATGCTAGGGGACTTATACGAGCAGTACTTC
NA,13,TRBV6-5,NA,TRBJ1-2,CASSGARDYGYTF,TGTGCCAGCAGCGGGGCGCGGGACTATGGCTACACCTTC
NA,13,TRBV27,NA,TRBJ2-3,CASSLTTGDTQYF,TGTGCCAGCAGTTTAACGACCGGAGATACGCAGTATTTT
NA,14,TRBV6-5,NA,TRBJ1-1,CASSLAGGLPEAFF,TGTGCCAGCAGCCTGGCGGGGGGGTTGCCTGAAGCTTTCTTT
NA,15,TRBV10-2,TRBD1,TRBJ1-2,CASSPTGRTNYGYTF,TGCGCCAGCAGCCCGACAGGGCGGACTAACTATGGCTACACCTTC
NA,15,TRBV2,NA,TRBJ2-5,CATAEGPMYQETQYF,TGTGCCACCGCGGAGGGGCCCATGTACCAAGAGACCCAGTACTTC